The 30 T cell receptor beta chains listed next were all sequenced from one sample in a study of blood T cell repertoires in COVID-19. Libraries were prepared by immunoSEQ multiplex PCR; TCRdb keeps only in-frame clonotypes and omits some of them. The sample lists approximately 31,000 clones, roughly nine tenths occurring once. Sequenced material: peripheral blood. The receptor source for this set is a man aged 55 to 70 with acute or convalescent COVID-19.

The chain has TRBV30 and TRBJ2-7, with 14 bases that match TRBD2. The V gene's germline CDR1 is GTSNPN and CDR2 SVGIG (reference sequence). The CDR3 has 15 amino acids. Trimming cost V 7 bases and J 3 bases; bases outside gene matches: 8. The CDR3 DNA reads TGTGCCTTGTCCGGGACTAGCGGGAGACTCTACGAGCAGTACTTC. Protein sequence: CALSGTSGRLYEQYF.

V is TRBV29-1 and J is TRBJ2-1; 7 positions agree with TRBD2. With V trimmed by 5 bases and J by 2 bases, 6 bases remained unmatched. CDR1 is SQVTM, CDR2 ANQGSEA, per germline. The CDR3 length is 14 residues. CDR3 nucleotide sequence: TGCAGCGTTAGGAGCGGGACGACCTACAATGAGCAGTTCTTC. This encodes CSVRSGTTYNEQFF.

The chain couples TRBV24-1 to TRBJ2-6; tentative D call: TRBD1 (6 bases). The ends were cut back, 5 bases at V and 2 bases at J, with 9 bases in the middle. The CDR3 extends over 15 amino acids. Germline V gene lookup returns CDR1 KGHDR and CDR2 SFDVKD. The chain's CDR3 is CATSGRGTGANVLTF. CDR3 DNA sequence: TGTGCCACCAGTGGCAGGGGCACTGGGGCCAACGTCCTGACTTTC.

The chain employs TRBV4-2 and TRBJ1-1; D is unclear. CDR3 length: 15 amino acids. V dropped 0 bases and J dropped 1 base, with 9 bases sitting between them. CDR1 LGHNA and CDR2 YNFKEQ come from the germline V gene. The CDR3 nucleotides read TGTGCCAGCAGCCAAGAGCCCCGGGGGAACACTGAAGCTTTCTTT. Encoded protein: CASSQEPRGNTEAFF.

CDR3 amino acids: CASSMGEIRHIQYF. The CDR3 region has the DNA TGTGCCAGTAGTATGGGAGAGATCAGGCACATTCAGTACTTC. The chain carries TRBV19 and TRBJ2-4; possible D gene TRBD2, 5 bases. The V gene lost 3 bases and the J gene lost 8 bases, with 14 bases spanning the gap. The CDR3 spans 14 residues. Germline CDR1 reads LNHDA; CDR2 reads SQIVND (reference sequence).

The chain carries TRBV5-1 and TRBJ1-2; a weak D match, TRBD1 (5 bases). The CDR3 is 17 amino acids. Germline V gene lookup returns CDR1 SGHRS and CDR2 YFSETQ. V was trimmed by 0 bases and J by 0 bases, leaving 15 bases between them. CDR3 protein: CASSLETVASANYGYTF. In nucleotides, the CDR3 is TGCGCCAGCAGCTTGGAGACAGTGGCCTCCGCTAACTATGGCTACACCTTC.

The genes are TRBV11-2 and TRBJ2-7, with D uncertain. CDR1 and CDR2 from the germline V gene are SGHAT and FQNNGV. The V end lost 5 bases, the J end lost 5 bases, and 7 bases lay between the germline ends. The CDR3 contains 11 residues. This CDR3 reads CASSPSDEQYF. CDR3 sequence (DNA): TGTGCCAGCAGCCCTAGTGACGAGCAGTACTTC.

Only one count was recorded for this clone. The chain joins TRBV21-1 to TRBJ2-7; the table names TRBD2, a call not compared with the DNA. TRBV21-1 is a recognized pseudogene. This CDR3 has 13 residues. CDR3 residues: CASSFGRDYEQYV. In DNA, the CDR3 is TGTGCCAGCAGCTTTGGGAGAGACTACGAGCAGTACGTC.

The chain uses TRBV30 and TRBJ2-3; D is possibly TRBD2 (7 bases). CDR1 is GTSNPN and CDR2 is SVGIG in the germline V gene (reference sequence). This CDR3 region has 14 residues. V shed 8 bases and J shed 0 bases, with 15 bases lying between them. CDR3 sequence (DNA): TGTGCCCTACTCGGGGGGCTGAGCACAGATACGCAGTATTTT. Protein: CALLGGLSTDTQYF.

This clone was seen a handful of times. The chain employs TRBV7-2 and TRBJ2-7; D is undetermined. The V and J ends lost 1 base and 4 bases respectively, with 5 bases between them. The CDR3 loop spans 12 amino acids. Germline CDR1 and CDR2: SGHTA and FQGNSA. CDR3 DNA sequence: TGTGCCAGCAGCTTAGAGAGGTACGAGCAGTACTTC. Translating gives CASSLERYEQYF. Filled out from reference TRBV7-2 and TRBJ2-7, the complete variable domain reads GAGVSQSPSNKVTEKGKDVELRCDPISGHTALYWYRQSLGQGLEFLIYFQGNSAPDKSGLPSDRFSAERTGGSVSTLTIQRTQQEDSAVYLCASSLERYEQYFGPGTRLTVT.

The chain is built from TRBV7-7 and TRBJ2-1; 7 bases fit TRBD1. Per germline, CDR1 SSHAT and CDR2 FNYEAQ (reference sequence). This CDR3 is 16 amino acids long. The V segment lost 2 bases and the J segment 4 bases; nucleotides outside the gene matches: 8. DNA for the CDR3: TGTGCCAGCAGCTTATTTCCCGAGGACAGGTACAATGAGCAGTTCTTC. Encoded protein: CASSLFPEDRYNEQFF.

The rearrangement joins TRBV27 to TRBJ2-3; 10 positions agree with TRBD2. This CDR3 spans 16 amino acids. V was clipped by 0 bases and J by 6 bases; unmatched bases: 6. The germline CDR1 and CDR2 sequences are MNHEY and SMNVEV (reference sequence). CDR3 sequence (DNA): TGTGCCAGCAGTTTATCGACTAGCGGGTTCCGGGATACGCAGTATTTT. It specifies CASSLSTSGFRDTQYF.

This clone was detected once. In nucleotides, the CDR3 is TGTGCCAGCAGCTTTGTCCAGGTCTCCTACGAGCAGTACTTC. This gives the protein CASSFVQVSYEQYF. The V gene is TRBV7-2, the J gene TRBJ2-7; D remains unclear. Trimming left V 3 bases short and J 0 bases short, with 9 bases between. The V gene's germline CDR1 is SGHTA and CDR2 FQGNSA. CDR3 size: 14 residues.

The V call is TRBV29-1, the J call TRBJ2-3; perhaps TRBD2 as D (6 bases). Per germline, CDR1 SQVTM and CDR2 ANQGSEA. This CDR3 is built from 13 residues. V shed 6 bases and J shed 4 bases, with 14 bases lying between them. This CDR3 is CSVILANPDTQYF. CDR3 sequence (DNA): TGCAGCGTGATACTAGCTAACCCAGATACGCAGTATTTT.

The chain is built from TRBV18 and TRBJ1-6; TRBD1 matches 7 bases. The CDR3 contains 15 residues. V shed 5 bases and J 9 bases; nucleotides not matched to a gene: 10. In germline, CDR1 is KGHSH, CDR2 LQKENI. DNA of the CDR3: TGTGCCAGCTCAACGTATGACAGGGCGGCTTCACCCCTCCACTTT. It specifies CASSTYDRAASPLHF.

The J gene is TRBJ1-1, the V gene TRBV3-1 (or the pseudogene TRBV3-2); possible D gene TRBD1, 5 bases. This CDR3 is built from 13 residues. V was trimmed by 6 bases and J by 1 base, leaving 9 bases between them. Germline values: CDR1 LGHDT, CDR2 YNNKEL (reference sequence). CDR3 DNA sequence: TGTGCCAGCAGTACAACAGGGAACACTGAAGCTTTCTTT. Residues: CASSTTGNTEAFF.

This chain links TRBV14 with TRBJ2-7; the match to TRBD1 covers 9 bases. V shed 0 bases and J 4 bases; nucleotides not matched to a gene: 7. This CDR3 is 16 amino acids long. Germline V gives CDR1 SGHDN, CDR2 FVKESK. Here the CDR3 DNA reads TGTGCCAGCAGCCAAGAAGCCGGGACAGGGCTGTACGAGCAGTACTTC. This sequence encodes CASSQEAGTGLYEQYF.

This chain uses TRBV7-2 with TRBJ1-5; 9 bases line up with TRBD1. Per the germline V gene, CDR1 is SGHTA and CDR2 is FQGNSA. The CDR3 is 16 amino acids. With 5 bases clipped from V and 7 bases from J, the junction kept 12 bases outside the gene matches. This CDR3 reads CASSPQTGGVRQPQHF. In DNA form, the CDR3 reads TGTGCCAGCAGCCCCCAAACAGGGGGCGTTCGGCAGCCCCAGCATTTT.

The chain uses TRBV27 and TRBJ2-7; D is possibly TRBD1 (6 bases). Germline CDR1 is MNHEY and CDR2 is SMNVEV (reference sequence). V was pared by 0 bases and J by 0 bases, with 12 bases between. This CDR3 region has 16 residues. The DNA of the CDR3 is TGTGCCAGCAGTTTATCGGCGGCAGGGGCCTCCTACGAGCAGTACTTC. This codes for CASSLSAAGASYEQYF.

The rearrangement uses TRBV19 and TRBJ2-7; D is unresolved. This CDR3 is built from 14 residues. Germline CDR1 is LNHDA and CDR2 is SQIVND (reference sequence). V was shortened by 1 base and J by 5 bases, with 12 bases between the two germline ends. The DNA for the CDR3 is TGTGCCAGTAGTATAGGAAATAGTTTCCACGAGCAGTACGTC. This translates into CASSIGNSFHEQYV.

The gene calls are TRBV19 and TRBJ2-7; 9 bases are a match to TRBD2. This CDR3 has 14 amino acids. V was pared by 4 bases and J by 4 bases, with 5 bases of the junction left unmatched. CDR1 is LNHDA, CDR2 SQIVND, per germline (reference sequence). The CDR3 DNA reads TGTGCCAGTAGTAAGGTGACTAGCGGTTACGAGCAGTACTTC. It translates to CASSKVTSGYEQYF.

The gene calls are TRBV27 and TRBJ2-1, with 12 bases identical to TRBD2. With 2 bases clipped from V and 7 bases from J, the junction kept 12 bases outside the gene matches. Germline V gene lookup returns CDR1 MNHEY and CDR2 SMNVEV (reference sequence). The CDR3 is made up of 18 amino acids. The CDR3 is CASSLLLASGRAGNEQFF. The CDR3 nucleotides are TGTGCCAGCAGTTTACTTTTGGCTAGCGGGAGGGCCGGGAATGAGCAGTTCTTC.

The rearrangement joins TRBV3-1 (or the pseudogene TRBV3-2) to TRBJ2-1, with 11 bases identical to TRBD2. The CDR3 spans 19 residues. The junction had 8 bases not matched to a gene; V was cut back by 1 base and J by 0 bases. Germline CDR1 and CDR2: LGHDT and YNNKEL (reference sequence). The CDR3 region is CASSQGLAGPSFSYNEQFF. CDR3 bases: TGTGCCAGCAGCCAAGGACTAGCGGGACCTTCCTTCTCCTACAATGAGCAGTTCTTC.

The V and J genes are TRBV5-4 and TRBJ2-2; 9 bases line up with TRBD1. Germline V gene sequence: CDR1 SGHNT, CDR2 YYREEE (reference sequence). The CDR3 loop spans 16 amino acids. The ends lost 3 bases at V and 3 bases at J; junction bases unmatched: 6. CDR3 DNA: TGTGCCAGCAGCTCGAACAGGGGGCGAGACACCGGGGAGCTGTTTTTT. Encoded protein: CASSSNRGRDTGELFF. Complete variable domain (other parts from reference TRBV5-4 and TRBJ2-2): ETGVTQSPTHLIKTRGQQVTLRCSSQSGHNTVSWYQQALGQGPQFIFQYYREEENGRGNFPPRFSGLQFPNYSSELNVNALELDDSALYLCASSSNRGRDTGELFFGEGSRLTVL.

The chain links TRBV19 to TRBJ1-5; D gene ambiguous. The germline V gene has CDR1 LNHDA and CDR2 SQIVND (reference sequence). The V end lost 5 bases, the J end lost 0 bases, and 14 bases lay between the germline ends. The CDR3 sequence is 16 residues long. The CDR3 loop is CASSADHQYSNQPQHF. DNA of the CDR3: TGTGCCAGTAGTGCCGATCACCAGTATAGCAATCAGCCCCAGCATTTT.

This chain connects TRBV5-1 to TRBJ1-1; D might be TRBD1 (5 bases). Trimming took 4 bases from V and 1 from J, leaving 11 bases between them. Germline-derived CDR1 and CDR2 are SGHRS and YFSETQ. This CDR3 has 14 residues. The CDR3 spells CASSLRQRNTEAFF. The CDR3 bases are TGCGCCAGCAGCCTACGACAGAGGAACACTGAAGCTTTCTTT.

This clone was counted once. The chain joins TRBV27 to TRBJ2-1; 11 positions match TRBD2. Germline CDR1 reads MNHEY; CDR2 reads SMNVEV (reference sequence). The CDR3 has 17 residues. V was pared by 0 bases and J by 10 bases, with 11 bases of the junction left unmatched. The CDR3: CASSLSVGTSGSGEQFF. In DNA, the CDR3 is TGTGCCAGCAGTTTATCGGTTGGGACTAGCGGTAGCGGAGAGCAGTTCTTC.

The V gene is TRBV4-3, the J gene TRBJ1-2; D is possibly TRBD1 (5 bases). Germline V gene sequence: CDR1 LGHNA, CDR2 YSLEER. With 1 base removed from V and 1 base from J, the gap between germline ends came to 13 bases. CDR3 length: 16 residues. CDR3 region: CASSQGRVGGNYGYTF. CDR3 coding DNA: TGCGCCAGCAGCCAAGGCAGGGTCGGGGGTAACTATGGCTACACCTTC.

V gene TRBV7-2 combines with J gene TRBJ2-5, with D possibly TRBD2 on 6 matching bases. Germline V gene data show CDR1 as SGHTA and CDR2 as FQGNSA. The CDR3 consists of 13 residues. V shed 4 bases and J shed 4 bases, with 10 bases lying between them. CDR3 amino acids: CASSSGLAETQYF. DNA for the CDR3: TGTGCCAGCAGCTCGGGACTTGCAGAGACCCAGTACTTC.

The chain links TRBV7-2 to TRBJ2-2, with D possibly TRBD1 on 6 matching bases. The V and J ends lost 9 bases and 5 bases respectively, with 13 bases between them. The germline CDR1 and CDR2 sequences are SGHTA and FQGNSA. The CDR3 contains 13 residues. The CDR3, as DNA: TGTGCCAGGGGCACAGGGTGGACCGGGGAGCTGTTTTTT. Amino acid sequence: CARGTGWTGELFF.